This is a list of T cell receptor beta chains from one sample in a study of cytomegalovirus exposure and HLA in healthy donors. Method: immunoSEQ multiplex PCR; TCRdb's copy keeps in-frame clones and lacks some. The table lists 99,000 or so clones, around 83% of them singletons. What was sequenced was PBMCs. These TCRs come from a woman between 18 and 30 years old in good health and CMV-seropositive. Both conserved end residues are part of each CDR3. Fields, in order: V gene, J gene, D gene, clone size, CDR3 DNA, CDR3 protein. The D gene is left open where the match is weak. Size is stated for part of the rows, as once, few or many counts, or as a class when the clone is expanded.

>TRBV12-5|TRBJ1-4|NA|NA
TGTGCTAGTGGTTTGGGCAGACTTAATGAAAAACTGTTTTTT
CASGLGRLNEKLFF
>TRBV11-3|TRBJ2-7|NA|NA
TGTGCCAGCAGCTTACAGGCTAGCCGGTCCTACGAGCAGTACTTC
CASSLQASRSYEQYF
>TRBV12-5|TRBJ2-7|NA|NA
TGTGCTAGTGGTGTCGGGGGATTCGCCTACGAGCAGTACTTC
CASGVGGFAYEQYF
>TRBV11-3|TRBJ2-2|TRBD2|NA
TGTGCCAGCAGCCGCCGACTAGCGGGAGCGAACGGGGAGCTGTTTTTT
CASSRRLAGANGELFF
>TRBV5-3|TRBJ2-4|NA|NA
TGTGCCAGAAGCTTGACTAGTAGAAACATTCAGTACTTC
CARSLTSRNIQYF
>TRBV18|TRBJ1-1|NA|once
TGTGCCAGCTCACCCGGACAGTTGAACACTGAAGCTTTCTTT
CASSPGQLNTEAFF
>TRBV4-1|TRBJ1-5|TRBD1|NA
TGCGCCAGCAGCAAGACAGGGGGCAGGTACAATCAGCCCCAGCATTTT
CASSKTGGRYNQPQHF
>TRBV21-1|TRBJ2-3|NA|NA
TGTGCCAGCAGCGCCTGCCCCGGGGGCACAGATACGCAGTATTTT
CASSACPGGTDTQYF
>TRBV4-2|TRBJ1-5|NA|NA
TGTGCCAGCAGCGGGAACAGGGCCCAGCCCCAGCATTTT
CASSGNRAQPQHF
>TRBV30|TRBJ1-2|TRBD1|NA
TGTGCCTGGTGTTGTACCGGGACAGGGGGCGCGGGCTATGGCTACACCTTC
CAWCCTGTGGAGYGYTF
>TRBV6-1|TRBJ1-3|TRBD1|NA
TGTGCCAGCAACCCCAGGGGGACTGGAAACACCATATATTTT
CASNPRGTGNTIYF
>TRBV29-1|TRBJ1-2|NA|NA
TGCAGCCTGCAAACAGGGACGGGCTATGGCTACACCTTC
CSLQTGTGYGYTF
>TRBV7-8|TRBJ2-1|NA|few
TGTGCCAGCAGAGAAGCGGAAAGCTCCTACAATGAGCAGTTCTTC
CASREAESSYNEQFF
>TRBV19|TRBJ1-3|NA|NA
TGTGCCAGTAGTATCAAGGGGCTAAGATCCGGAAACACCATATATTTT
CASSIKGLRSGNTIYF
>TRBV27|TRBJ1-2|TRBD1|NA
TGTGCCAGCAGTCCAGGGGGAGCTAACTATGGCTACACCTTC
CASSPGGANYGYTF
>TRBV27|TRBJ1-1|NA|NA
TGTGCCAGCAGTTCCCGGAGCTCTGGAGCTTTCTTT
CASSSRSSGAFF
>TRBV11-1|TRBJ2-2|TRBD1|NA
TGTGCCAGCAGCCTCGAGGGACAGCAAAGGTCCGGGGAGCTGTTTTTT
CASSLEGQQRSGELFF
>TRBV4-1|TRBJ2-4|TRBD1|NA
TGCGCCAGCAGCCAAGCCGGGCAGGGGGCCCTAAACATTCAGTACTTC
CASSQAGQGALNIQYF
>TRBV9|TRBJ2-1|TRBD2|few
TGTGCCAGCAGCTCGACTAGCGATCCCCTGGGGGAGCAGTTCTTC
CASSSTSDPLGEQFF
>TRBV19|TRBJ2-2|TRBD1|NA
TGTGCCAGTAGCGGACAGGGGGTCACCGGGGAGCTGTTTTTT
CASSGQGVTGELFF
>TRBV19|TRBJ2-7|NA|NA
TGTGCCAGTAGTACTCAGGGGTCCCTCCACTACGAGCAGTACTTC
CASSTQGSLHYEQYF
>TRBV7-9|TRBJ2-3|NA|NA
TGTGCCAGCAGCACTAAAAATCTCGCCCCTGGGGCTACGCAGTATTTT
CASSTKNLAPGATQYF
>TRBV19|TRBJ1-5|NA|few
TGTGCCAGTAGTGCCCAACAGACAGGTTTTGGGCCCCAGCATTTT
CASSAQQTGFGPQHF
>TRBV11-3|TRBJ2-1|NA|NA
TGTGCCAGCAGCTTATCTAGCGCCTACAATGAGCAGTTCTTC
CASSLSSAYNEQFF
>TRBV5-6|TRBJ2-5|NA|NA
TGTGCCAGCAGCTCCAGGGAGACCCAGTACTTC
CASSSRETQYF
>TRBV4-2|TRBJ2-7|NA|NA
TGTGCCAGCAGCCAGCCAGGGGGCGCAGGCGGGAGGGCCTCCTACGAGCAGTACTTC
CASSQPGGAGGRASYEQYF
>TRBV27|TRBJ1-1|TRBD1|NA
TGTGCCAGCAGTCCCGGACAGGGGATGAACACTGAAGCTTTCTTT
CASSPGQGMNTEAFF
>TRBV27|TRBJ2-2|TRBD1|NA
TGTGCCAGCACCCGGACAGGGAATAAGAACACCGGGGAGCTGTTTTTT
CASTRTGNKNTGELFF
>TRBV27|TRBJ1-1|NA|once
TGTGCCAGCAAAGAGGGGGGGACTGAAGCTTTCTTT
CASKEGGTEAFF
>TRBV15|TRBJ2-5|TRBD2|once
TGTGCCACCAGCAGAGATGGGGGAGGGTTCCGAGAGACCCAGTACTTC
CATSRDGGGFRETQYF
>TRBV4-2|TRBJ1-4|NA|NA
TGTGCCAGCAGCCAAGATTTCAGGGGTGAAAAACTGTTTTTT
CASSQDFRGEKLFF
>TRBV5-5|TRBJ1-2|NA|NA
TGTGCCAGCAGCTTGGATAGCGGAGGCTACACCTTC
CASSLDSGGYTF
>TRBV11-3|TRBJ2-1|TRBD2|NA
TGTGCCAGCAGCTTAGAAGCGGGATCAACTACAATGAAGCAGTTCTTC
CASSLEAGSTTMKQFF
>TRBV7-8|TRBJ1-2|NA|NA
TGTGCCAGCAGCCCAATCACCATCGGGGGAGGGACCTTC
CASSPITIGGGTF
>TRBV18|TRBJ1-1|TRBD1|NA
TGTGCCAGCTCACCTCCGACAGGGGGCGCCTCTGAAGCTTTCTTT
CASSPPTGGASEAFF
>TRBV9|TRBJ2-4|NA|NA
TGTGCCAGCAGCGTAGCTCGGGACTTAGCCAAAAACATTCAGTACTTC
CASSVARDLAKNIQYF
>TRBV4-1|TRBJ2-7|TRBD2|NA
TGCGCCAGCAGCCAAGCTACAGCGGGAGGCTACGAGCAGTACTTC
CASSQATAGGYEQYF
>TRBV27|TRBJ1-6|NA|NA
TGTGCCAGCAGTTTATCGGGCGGCAGGGCCCTAAGCAATTCACCCCTCCACTTT
CASSLSGGRALSNSPLHF
>TRBV28|TRBJ2-7|NA|NA
TGTGCCAGCAGTTTATGGGGGGCTGGGCAGTACTTC
CASSLWGAGQYF
>TRBV15|TRBJ1-4|TRBD1|NA
TGTGCCACCAGCAGAGATAGGGGACAGGGGAATGAAAAACTGTTTTTT
CATSRDRGQGNEKLFF
>TRBV19|TRBJ1-5|NA|NA
TGTGCCAGCAGGGAGGGGGGTCTTAGCAATCAGCCCCAGCATTTT
CASREGGLSNQPQHF
>TRBV5-6|TRBJ2-7|TRBD1|NA
TGTGCCAGCAGCTTGGGGGGACAGGGAGGTTACGAGCAGTACTTC
CASSLGGQGGYEQYF
>TRBV13|TRBJ2-2|TRBD2|NA
TGTGCCAGCAGCACCCCGGGGGGACCCGGGGAGCTGTTTTTT
CASSTPGGPGELFF
>TRBV28|TRBJ2-5|TRBD1|NA
TGTGCCAGCAGTTTACCCGGACAGGGACGAGAGACCCAGTACTTC
CASSLPGQGRETQYF
>TRBV4-1|TRBJ2-1|NA|NA
TGCGCCAGCAGCCAAGAACCTAACGCATACAATGAGCAGTTCTTC
CASSQEPNAYNEQFF
>TRBV9|TRBJ1-1|NA|NA
TGTGCCAGCAGCCCCCACAGTAACACTGAAGCTTTCTTT
CASSPHSNTEAFF
>TRBV16|TRBJ2-1|TRBD2|NA
TGTGCCAGCAGCCGACTAGCGGATAACAGCAATGAGCAGTTCTTC
CASSRLADNSNEQFF
>TRBV12-5|TRBJ2-3|TRBD2|NA
TGTGCTAGTGGTCCCGCGGGACTAGCGGGGGGCAGCACAGATACGCAGTATTTT
CASGPAGLAGGSTDTQYF
>TRBV2|TRBJ2-2|TRBD2|NA
TGTGCCAGCAGATTAGCGGGACTCGGCACCGGGGAGCTGTTTTTT
CASRLAGLGTGELFF